The 6 T cell receptor beta chains presented below share a single source sample, sequenced in a study of OX40 agonist ivuxolimab in advanced cancers. The data were produced by immunoSEQ multiplex PCR, yet TCRdb's version contains in-frame clones alone and is incomplete. The sample holds around 76,000 clones, roughly 85% seen once. The sequences come from CD4+ or CD8+ T cells sorted from blood, collected in a trial of the OX40 agonist ivuxolimab. The receptors come from an adult with an advanced solid tumor such as melanoma, head and neck, liver or kidney cancer.

The J gene is TRBJ2-5, the V gene TRBV6-1; D is ambiguous. CDR1 MNHNS and CDR2 SASEGT come from the germline V gene. Trimming cost V 5 bases and J 2 bases, with 15 bases left between them. This CDR3 spans 15 amino acids. This CDR3 is CASSLDGVLQETQYF. CDR3 sequence (DNA): TGTGCCAGCAGTCTGGACGGAGTATTACAAGAGACCCAGTACTTC.

The chain recombines TRBV6-5 with TRBJ1-1, with a tentative D call TRBD1 (6 bases). Germline lookup yields CDR1 MNHEY and CDR2 SVGAGI. Trimming stripped 6 bases from V and 1 base from J, with 12 bases between. The CDR3 length is 14 residues. The CDR3 loop is CASRTGQRNTEAFF. DNA of the CDR3: TGTGCCAGCAGAACAGGACAGAGGAACACTGAAGCTTTCTTT.

The chain has TRBV7-2 and TRBJ2-7, with D possibly TRBD1 on 6 matching bases. The V end was cut by 7 bases, the J end by 9 bases, with 19 bases between. Germline-derived CDR1 and CDR2 are SGHTA and FQGNSA. The CDR3 has 13 residues. The CDR3, as DNA: TGTGCCAGCACCTACGACAGGCAATCCGGGCAGTACTTC. Amino acid sequence: CASTYDRQSGQYF.

V is TRBV7-9 and J is TRBJ1-2, with TRBD1 as a possible D gene (6 bases). The CDR3 has 15 amino acids. The V end lost 3 bases, the J end lost 7 bases, and 18 bases lay between the germline ends. The germline CDR1 and CDR2 sequences are SEHNR and FQNEAQ (reference sequence). Here the CDR3 DNA reads TGTGCCAGCAGCTTCAGGGGCTCTTCTATGAGTGGCTACACCTTC. It translates to CASSFRGSSMSGYTF.

This clone was recorded only once. The chain is built from TRBV5-6 and TRBJ1-1, with 9 bases that match TRBD1. Germline V gene sequence: CDR1 SGHDT, CDR2 YYEEEE. This CDR3 comprises 16 residues. V dropped 5 bases and J dropped 1; count of bases not matched to a gene: 9. CDR3 in amino acids: CASSRADRGQNTEAFF. The CDR3 nucleotides are TGTGCCAGCAGTAGGGCGGACAGGGGCCAGAACACTGAAGCTTTCTTT.

This chain links TRBV7-9 with TRBJ1-2; D is possibly TRBD1 (6 bases). Germline CDR1 reads SEHNR; CDR2 reads FQNEAQ (reference sequence). The CDR3 is 15 residues long. V was pared by 5 bases and J by 2 bases, with 15 bases between. The CDR3: CASSLRQAVNYGYTF. The CDR3 nucleotides are TGTGCCAGCAGCCTAAGACAGGCTGTCAACTATGGCTACACCTTC.